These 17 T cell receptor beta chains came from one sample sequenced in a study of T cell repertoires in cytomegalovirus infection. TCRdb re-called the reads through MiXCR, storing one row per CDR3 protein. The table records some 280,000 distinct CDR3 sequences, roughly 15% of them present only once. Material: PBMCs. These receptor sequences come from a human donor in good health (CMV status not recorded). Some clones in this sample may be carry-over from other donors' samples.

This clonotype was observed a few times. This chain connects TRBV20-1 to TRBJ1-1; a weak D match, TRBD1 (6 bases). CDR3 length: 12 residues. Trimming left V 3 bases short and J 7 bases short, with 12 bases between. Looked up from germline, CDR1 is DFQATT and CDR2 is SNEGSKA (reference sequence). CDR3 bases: TGCAGTGCTAGTGGGGGGCAGGGTGAAGCTTTCTTT. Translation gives CSASGGQGEAFF.

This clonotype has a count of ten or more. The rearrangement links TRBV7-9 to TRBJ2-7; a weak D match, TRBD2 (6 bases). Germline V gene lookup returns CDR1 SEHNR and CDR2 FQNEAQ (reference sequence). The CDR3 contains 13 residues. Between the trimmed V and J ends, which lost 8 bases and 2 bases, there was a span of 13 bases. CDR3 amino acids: CASAPGGAYEQYF. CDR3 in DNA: TGTGCCAGCGCCCCCGGGGGAGCCTACGAGCAGTACTTC.

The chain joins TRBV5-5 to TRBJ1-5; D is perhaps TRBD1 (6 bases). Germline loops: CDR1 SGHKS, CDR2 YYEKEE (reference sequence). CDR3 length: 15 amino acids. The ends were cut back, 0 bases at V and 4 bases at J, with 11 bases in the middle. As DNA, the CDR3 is TGTGCCAGCAGCTTGGAGGGGGGCGCGAATCAGCCCCAGCATTTT. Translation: CASSLEGGANQPQHF.

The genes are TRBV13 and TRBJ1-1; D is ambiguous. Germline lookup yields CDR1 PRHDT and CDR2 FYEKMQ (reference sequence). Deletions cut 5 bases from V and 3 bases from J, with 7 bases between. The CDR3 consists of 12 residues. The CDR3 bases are TGTGCCAGCAGCCGGGAGGACACTGAAGCTTTCTTT. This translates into CASSREDTEAFF.

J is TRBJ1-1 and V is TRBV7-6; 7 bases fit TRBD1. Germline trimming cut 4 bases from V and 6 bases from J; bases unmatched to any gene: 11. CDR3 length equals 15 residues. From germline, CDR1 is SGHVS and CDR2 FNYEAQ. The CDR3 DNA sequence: TGTGCCAGCAGCTCGAACAGGGGAGGTATAGCTGAAGCTTTCTTT. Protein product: CASSSNRGGIAEAFF.

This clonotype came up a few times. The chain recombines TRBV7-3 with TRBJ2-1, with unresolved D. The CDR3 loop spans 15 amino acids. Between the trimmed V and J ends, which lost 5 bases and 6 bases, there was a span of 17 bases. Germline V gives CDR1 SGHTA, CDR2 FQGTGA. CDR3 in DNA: TGTGCCAGCAGCCCAGTCTTAGGTTTGGCCAATGAGCAGTTCTTC. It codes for CASSPVLGLANEQFF.

The CDR3 DNA reads TGCGCCAGCAGCTTGGAGACAGGGCGTGGGGCCAACGTCCTGACTTTC. Its translation: CASSLETGRGANVLTF. This sequence joins TRBV5-1 and TRBJ2-6; 7 positions match TRBD1. This CDR3 is 16 amino acids long. Germline V gene sequence: CDR1 SGHRS, CDR2 YFSETQ. V lost 0 bases to trimming and J lost 3 bases; unmatched junction nucleotides: 3.

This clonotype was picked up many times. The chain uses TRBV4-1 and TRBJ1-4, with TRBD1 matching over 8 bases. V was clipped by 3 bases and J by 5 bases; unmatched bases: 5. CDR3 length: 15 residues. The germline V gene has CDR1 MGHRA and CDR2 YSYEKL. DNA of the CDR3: TGCGCCAGCAGCCAGGCCGGGACAGGCAATGAAAAACTGTTTTTT. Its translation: CASSQAGTGNEKLFF.

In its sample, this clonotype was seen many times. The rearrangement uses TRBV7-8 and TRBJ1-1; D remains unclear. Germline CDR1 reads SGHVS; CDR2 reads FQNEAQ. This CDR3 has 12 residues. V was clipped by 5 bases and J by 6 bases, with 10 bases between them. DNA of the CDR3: TGTGCCAGCAGCCGAGGTGGGGCTGAAGCTTTCTTT. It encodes CASSRGGAEAFF.

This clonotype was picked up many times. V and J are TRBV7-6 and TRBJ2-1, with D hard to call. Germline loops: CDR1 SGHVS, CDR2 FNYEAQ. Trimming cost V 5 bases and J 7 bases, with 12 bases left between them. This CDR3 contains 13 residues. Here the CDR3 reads CASSLLVMNEQFF. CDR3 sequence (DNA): TGTGCCAGCAGCCTCCTAGTAATGAATGAGCAGTTCTTC.

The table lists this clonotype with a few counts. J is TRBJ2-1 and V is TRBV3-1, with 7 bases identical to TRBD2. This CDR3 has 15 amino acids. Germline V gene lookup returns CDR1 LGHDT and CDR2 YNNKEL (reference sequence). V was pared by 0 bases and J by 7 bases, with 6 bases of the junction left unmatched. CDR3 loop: CASSQEWGGKNEQFF. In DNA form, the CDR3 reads TGTGCCAGCAGCCAAGAGTGGGGGGGAAAGAATGAGCAGTTCTTC.

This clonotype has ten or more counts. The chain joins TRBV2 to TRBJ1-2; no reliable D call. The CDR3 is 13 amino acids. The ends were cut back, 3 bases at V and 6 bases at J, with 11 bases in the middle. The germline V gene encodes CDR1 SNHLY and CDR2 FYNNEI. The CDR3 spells CASSESGGNGYTF. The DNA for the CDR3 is TGTGCCAGCAGTGAGTCGGGTGGCAATGGCTACACCTTC. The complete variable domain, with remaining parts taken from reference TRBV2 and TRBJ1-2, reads EPEVTQTPSHQVTQMGQEVILRCVPISNHLYFYWYRQILGQKVEFLVSFYNNEISEKSEIFDDQFSVERPDGSNFTLKIRSTKLEDSAMYFCASSESGGNGYTFGSGTRLTVV.

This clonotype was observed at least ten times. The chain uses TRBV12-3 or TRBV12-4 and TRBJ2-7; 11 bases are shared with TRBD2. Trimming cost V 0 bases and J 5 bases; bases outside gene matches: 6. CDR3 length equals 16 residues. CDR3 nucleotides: TGTGCCAGCAGTTTAGCGCCCACGGGACTAGCGGACGAGCAGTACTTC. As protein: CASSLAPTGLADEQYF.

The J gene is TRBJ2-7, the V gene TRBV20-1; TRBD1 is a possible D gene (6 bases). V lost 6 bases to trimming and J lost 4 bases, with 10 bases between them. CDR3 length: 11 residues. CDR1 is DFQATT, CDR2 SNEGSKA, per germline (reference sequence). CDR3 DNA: TGCAGTGCCCTTGACAGGTACGAGCAGTACTTC. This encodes CSALDRYEQYF.

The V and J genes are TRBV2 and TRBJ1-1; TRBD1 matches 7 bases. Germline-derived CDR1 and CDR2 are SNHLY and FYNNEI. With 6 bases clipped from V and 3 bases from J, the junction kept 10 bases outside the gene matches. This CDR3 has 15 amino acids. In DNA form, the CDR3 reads TGTGCCAGCAGGAAGCAAGGGGGCGGACACACTGAAGCTTTCTTT. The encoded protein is CASRKQGGGHTEAFF. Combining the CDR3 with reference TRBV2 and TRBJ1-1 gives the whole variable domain EPEVTQTPSHQVTQMGQEVILRCVPISNHLYFYWYRQILGQKVEFLVSFYNNEISEKSEIFDDQFSVERPDGSNFTLKIRSTKLEDSAMYFCASRKQGGGHTEAFFGQGTRLTVV.

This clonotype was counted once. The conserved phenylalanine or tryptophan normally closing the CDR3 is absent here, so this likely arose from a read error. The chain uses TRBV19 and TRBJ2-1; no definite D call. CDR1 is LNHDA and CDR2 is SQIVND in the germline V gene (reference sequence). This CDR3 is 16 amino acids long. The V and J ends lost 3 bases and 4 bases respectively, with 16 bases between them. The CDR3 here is CASSIPHSIRYNEQFY. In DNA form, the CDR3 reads TGTGCCAGTAGTATCCCCCATAGCATCAGATACAATGAGCAGTTCTAC.

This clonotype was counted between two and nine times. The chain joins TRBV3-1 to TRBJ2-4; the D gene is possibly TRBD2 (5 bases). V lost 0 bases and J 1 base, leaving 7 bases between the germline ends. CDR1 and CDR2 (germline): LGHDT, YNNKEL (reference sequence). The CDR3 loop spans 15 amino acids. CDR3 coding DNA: TGTGCCAGCAGCCAAGACGGCGGGGCCAAAAACATTCAGTACTTC. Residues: CASSQDGGAKNIQYF.